This TCR beta chain was observed in a study of CD8+ T cells in alopecia areata. CDR3 length: 13 amino acids. V was cut by 8 bases and J by 1 base, with 12 bases left in between. Germline CDR1 and CDR2: GTSNPN and SVGIG (reference sequence). Treatment denoted: oral pan-JAK inhibitor, 5-10 mg twice daily. This clone came up many times. RNA extraction and reverse transcription yielded cDNA as sequencing template. Libraries were prepared by immunoSEQ multiplex PCR; TCRdb keeps only in-frame clonotypes and omits some of them. The data contain 150,000 to 200,000 clones, roughly 66% of them singletons. The specimen comprised CD4+ T cells sorted from blood, sampled at week 24, from a patient treated with tofacitinib. This TCR derives from a human donor with alopecia areata. This chain connects TRBV30 to TRBJ1-5; possible D gene TRBD1, 5 bases. DNA for the CDR3: TGTGCCGTGAGCTGGGGGAGCAATCAGCCCCAGCATTTT. Its protein product is CAVSWGSNQPQHF.